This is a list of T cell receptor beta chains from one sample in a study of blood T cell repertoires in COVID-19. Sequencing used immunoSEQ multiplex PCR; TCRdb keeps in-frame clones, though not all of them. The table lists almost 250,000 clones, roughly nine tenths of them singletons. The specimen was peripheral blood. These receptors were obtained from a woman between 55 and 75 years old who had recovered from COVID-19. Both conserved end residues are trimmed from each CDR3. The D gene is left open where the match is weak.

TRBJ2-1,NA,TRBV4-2,ASSQSPGTPYNEQF
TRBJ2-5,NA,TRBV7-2,ASRSRLVYQETQY
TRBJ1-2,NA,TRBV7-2,ASSQIGQTPIANYGYT
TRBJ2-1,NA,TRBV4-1,ASSQVVSRQF
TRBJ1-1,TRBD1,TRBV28,ASSVRDSEAF
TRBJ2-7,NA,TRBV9,ASSPSPFYEQY
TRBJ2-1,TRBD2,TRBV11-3,ASSLSGGVYNEQF
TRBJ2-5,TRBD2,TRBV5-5,ASSLGLAVKETQY
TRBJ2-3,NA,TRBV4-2,ASSQGEFSTDTQY
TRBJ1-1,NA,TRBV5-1,ASSFEVETEAF
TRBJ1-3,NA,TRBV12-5,ASGPDSSGNTIY